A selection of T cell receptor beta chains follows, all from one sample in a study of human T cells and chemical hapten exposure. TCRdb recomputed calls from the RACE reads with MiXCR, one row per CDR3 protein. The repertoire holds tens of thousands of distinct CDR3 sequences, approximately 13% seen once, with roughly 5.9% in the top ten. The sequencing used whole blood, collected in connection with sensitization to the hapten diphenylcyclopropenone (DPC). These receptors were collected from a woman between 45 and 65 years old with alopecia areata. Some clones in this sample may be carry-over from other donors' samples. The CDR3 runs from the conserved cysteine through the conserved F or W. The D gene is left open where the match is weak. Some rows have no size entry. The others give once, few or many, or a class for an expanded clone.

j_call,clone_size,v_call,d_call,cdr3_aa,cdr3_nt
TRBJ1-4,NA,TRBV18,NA,CASSPSGGTRGEKLFF,TGTGCCAGCTCACCTTCCGGAGGGACAAGAGGTGAAAAACTGTTTTTT
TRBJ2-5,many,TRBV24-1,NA,CATSSGFQETQYF,TGTGCCACCAGCTCCGGGTTCCAAGAGACCCAGTACTTC
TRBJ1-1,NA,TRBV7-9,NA,CASSRTPTRDTEAFF,TGTGCCAGCAGCAGAACTCCGACGAGGGACACTGAAGCTTTCTTT
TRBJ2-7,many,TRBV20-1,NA,CSARDFGRYEQYF,TGCAGTGCTAGAGATTTCGGACGGTACGAGCAGTACTTC
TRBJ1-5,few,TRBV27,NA,CASSYGGIGQPQHF,TGTGCCAGCAGTTATGGGGGAATTGGCCAGCCCCAGCATTTT
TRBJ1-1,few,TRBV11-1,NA,CASSLAFQDTEAFF,TGTGCCAGCAGCTTAGCATTCCAGGACACTGAAGCTTTCTTT
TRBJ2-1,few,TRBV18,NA,CASSPDRDFRWGEQFF,TGTGCCAGCTCACCAGACCGGGACTTCAGATGGGGTGAGCAGTTCTTC
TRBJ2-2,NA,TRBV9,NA,CASRRGTGELFF,TGTGCCAGCAGACGGGGGACCGGGGAGCTGTTTTTT
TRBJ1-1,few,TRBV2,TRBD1,CASRADRGEAFF,TGTGCCAGCAGGGCAGACAGGGGTGAAGCTTTCTTT
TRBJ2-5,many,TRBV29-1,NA,CSATRNQETQYF,TGCAGCGCCACTAGGAACCAAGAGACCCAGTACTTC
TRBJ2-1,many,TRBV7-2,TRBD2,CASSSSGRYNEQFF,TGTGCCAGCAGCTCTAGCGGGCGGTACAATGAGCAGTTCTTC
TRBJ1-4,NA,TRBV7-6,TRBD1,CASSVDREATNEKLFF,TGTGCCAGCAGCGTTGACAGGGAAGCAACTAATGAAAAACTGTTTTTT
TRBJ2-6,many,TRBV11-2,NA,CASRSLSRGGSGANVLTF,TGTGCCAGCCGATCTCTGAGCAGGGGGGGCTCTGGGGCCAACGTCCTGACTTTC
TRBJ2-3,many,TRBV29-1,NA,CSLESVDTQYF,TGCAGCCTGGAGTCAGTCGATACGCAGTATTTT
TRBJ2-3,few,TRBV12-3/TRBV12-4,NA,CASNSRETDTQYF,TGTGCCAGCAACTCACGAGAAACAGATACGCAGTATTTT
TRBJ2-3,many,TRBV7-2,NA,CASSLAASGGADTQYF,TGTGCCAGCAGCTTAGCGGCTAGTGGAGGGGCAGATACGCAGTATTTT
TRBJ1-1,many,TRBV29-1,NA,CSVHTNTEAFF,TGCAGCGTCCACACGAACACTGAAGCTTTCTTT
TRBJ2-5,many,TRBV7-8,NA,CASSLLVTQTGTQYF,TGTGCCAGCAGCTTACTTGTGACACAAACTGGGACCCAGTACTTC
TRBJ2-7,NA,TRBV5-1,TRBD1,CASSSLDRGHEQYF,TGCGCCAGCAGCTCGTTGGACAGGGGACACGAGCAGTACTTC
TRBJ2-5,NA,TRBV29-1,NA,CSVDRRREETQYF,TGCAGCGTTGATAGGCGGCGGGAAGAGACCCAGTACTTC
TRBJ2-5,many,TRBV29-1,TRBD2,CSVELSGTSGTKTQYF,TGCAGCGTGGAGCTTTCCGGGACTAGCGGGACGAAGACCCAGTACTTC
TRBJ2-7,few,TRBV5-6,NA,CASSQPGPNYEQYF,TGTGCCAGCAGCCAACCCGGGCCTAACTACGAGCAGTACTTC
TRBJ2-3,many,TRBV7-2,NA,CASSSRTDTQYF,TGTGCCAGCAGCTCCCGCACAGATACGCAGTATTTT
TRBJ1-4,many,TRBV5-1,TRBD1,CASSLARTGVEKLFF,TGCGCCAGCAGCTTGGCCAGGACAGGGGTTGAAAAACTGTTTTTT
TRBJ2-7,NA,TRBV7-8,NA,CASSSQDKYEQYF,TGTGCCAGCAGCTCCCAGGACAAATACGAGCAGTACTTC
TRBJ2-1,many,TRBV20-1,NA,CSAPRLRETEQFF,TGCAGTGCCCCTCGGCTGAGGGAGACTGAGCAGTTCTTC
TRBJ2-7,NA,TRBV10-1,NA,CASSESRDEQYF,TGCGCCAGCAGTGAGTCCCGGGACGAGCAGTACTTC
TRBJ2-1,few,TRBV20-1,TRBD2,CSAETSGNSDEQFF,TGCAGTGCTGAGACTAGCGGGAATTCGGATGAGCAGTTCTTC
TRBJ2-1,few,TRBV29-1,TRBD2,CSVNPLAGVNEQFF,TGCAGCGTGAACCCCTTGGCGGGAGTCAATGAGCAGTTCTTC
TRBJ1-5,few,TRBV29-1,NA,CSVETGVGQPQHF,TGCAGCGTTGAAACGGGAGTCGGGCAGCCCCAGCATTTT
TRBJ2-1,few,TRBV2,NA,CASSETAYNEQFF,TGTGCCAGCAGTGAAACAGCGTACAATGAGCAGTTCTTC
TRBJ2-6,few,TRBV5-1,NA,CASSLAPGFRGANVLTF,TGCGCCAGCAGCTTGGCCCCAGGGTTCCGTGGGGCCAACGTCCTGACTTTC
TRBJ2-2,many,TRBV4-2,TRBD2,CASSQGSGSPNTGELFF,TGTGCCAGCAGCCAAGGTAGCGGGAGCCCGAACACCGGGGAGCTGTTTTTT
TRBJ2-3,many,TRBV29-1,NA,CSVDVETVTDTQYF,TGCAGCGTGGACGTGGAAACGGTCACAGATACGCAGTATTTT
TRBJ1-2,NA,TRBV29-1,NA,CSVEEVYGYTF,TGCAGCGTTGAAGAGGTGTATGGCTACACCTTC
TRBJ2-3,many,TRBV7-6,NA,CASSLNIDDTQYF,TGTGCCAGCAGCTTAAATATCGACGATACGCAGTATTTT
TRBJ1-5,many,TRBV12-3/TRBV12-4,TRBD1,CASSRTGHQPQHF,TGTGCCAGCAGTAGGACAGGGCATCAGCCCCAGCATTTT